The entry that follows covers one TCR beta chain sequence. The data stem from a study of blood T cell repertoires in COVID-19. Background on the study: There were acute and convalescent COVID-19 samples, and they came from the United States, Italy and Spain. Sample material is recorded as cDNA or gDNA derived from T cells, B-cell-depleted T cells, or PBMCs.

Per the original data handling: Reference gene primer amplification gave estimated nucleated cell counts. Clones were read by immunoSEQ multiplex PCR, and TCRdb kept only the in-frame ones, dropping some. V, J and clone size reflect that table, while D and trimming were determined from the DNA. The data hold a few hundred thousand clones, with around 84% observed a single time. Trimming cost V 5 bases and J 6 bases; bases outside gene matches: 5. Germline lookup yields CDR1 MDHEN and CDR2 SYDVKM. The CDR3 is made up of 16 amino acids. The receptor comes from a man younger than 45 with active or convalescent COVID-19. The chain has TRBV28 and TRBJ2-1; TRBD2 matches at 15 bases. Source material: peripheral blood. Written as DNA, the CDR3 is TGTGCCAGCAGTCTCCCGGGACTAGCGGGGGGCAATGAGCAGTTCTTC. It translates to CASSLPGLAGGNEQFF.